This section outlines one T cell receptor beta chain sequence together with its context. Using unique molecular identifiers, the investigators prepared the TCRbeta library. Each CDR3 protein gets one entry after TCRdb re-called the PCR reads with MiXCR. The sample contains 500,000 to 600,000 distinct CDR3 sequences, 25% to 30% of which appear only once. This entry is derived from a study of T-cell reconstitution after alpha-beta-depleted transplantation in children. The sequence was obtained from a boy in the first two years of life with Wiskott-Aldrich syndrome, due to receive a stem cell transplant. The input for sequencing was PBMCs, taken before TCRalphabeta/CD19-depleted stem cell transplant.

DNA of the CDR3: TGTGCCAGCAGCTTAACGGGAGTATCGCAAGAGACCCAGTACTTC. It specifies CASSLTGVSQETQYF. The chain employs TRBV7-3 and TRBJ2-5; D possibly corresponds to TRBD2 (5 bases). Trimming stripped 0 bases from V and 2 bases from J, with 10 bases between. CDR1 is SGHTA and CDR2 is FQGTGA in the germline V gene. The CDR3 consists of 15 residues.